This T cell receptor beta chain was profiled in a study of tumor-infiltrating lymphocytes in primary liver carcinoma. Across the whole study: Between about 4 and 11 cm across, the tumors were all of stage T1-T3 N0M0.

Study observations and caveats: Tumor top-250-clone fraction significantly exceeded that of blood (p = 0.039). It was observed that only about 8-24% of the top clones appeared in every one of the five tumor regions.

For this clonotype: Its target is not known. The junction differs from germline at one of its ends, possibly a read error.

Unsorted bulk tissue, about 19-31 mg of it, served as the source for co-extraction of RNA and DNA. Every patient in the cohort had a primary liver carcinoma. That carcinoma was treated by surgical resection. From germline, CDR1 is SGHNT and CDR2 YENEEA. CDR3 length: 17 residues. A constant-region primer served to make TCR beta cDNA from roughly 480 ng total RNA. A slightly modified ARM-PCR protocol with three nested multiplex PCR rounds produced these TCR beta libraries. The opening two PCR rounds, approximately 10 cycles each, paired TRBV1-TRBV30 forward primers with a C-beta reverse primer. TCRdb re-derived calls from the multiplex PCR reads in MiXCR, one entry per CDR3 protein. The data contain 100,000 or so distinct CDR3 sequences, 69% of them singletons.

This chain uses TRBV11-3 with TRBJ2-1, with D tentatively TRBD2 (6 bases). Sequencing was performed on liver tumor tissue from sampling region 5. Subset defined: tumor region T5, tumor centre. The receptor was isolated from a woman aged 55-75 years with primary liver carcinoma and hepatitis B virus infection. CDR3 protein: CANSSWEARTMGNEQFF. CDR3 bases: TGTGCCAACAGCTCCTGGGAGGCGCGGACCATGGGCAATGAGCAGTTCTTC.